This is a list of T cell receptor beta chains from one sample in a study of control samples from healthy donors and cancer patients. Sequencing used immunoSEQ multiplex PCR; TCRdb keeps in-frame clones, though not all of them. The table has 63,000 or so clones, around 82% seen once; the top ten hold roughly 28%. Source material: blood. The source of these receptors is a man in his forties or fifties in good health. Each CDR3 is given with its conserved first and last residue. A D gene is named only where the DNA matches it firmly. Only part of the rows carry a size: once, few, many, or a class if the clone is expanded.

TRBV14	TRBD2	17	NA	TRBJ2-5	TGTGCCAGCAGCCAAGTTAGGTCTAGCGGGGTTGGAGAGACCCAGTACTTC	CASSQVRSSGVGETQYF
TRBV19	TRBD2	14	NA	TRBJ2-7	TGTGCCAGTAGTATAACTAGCGAGAATTACGAGCAGTACTTC	CASSITSENYEQYF
TRBV27	TRBD2	15	NA	TRBJ2-3	TGTGCCAGCTGGTATGGCGGGAGGGCCTCGGATACGCAGTATTTT	CASWYGGRASDTQYF
TRBV28	TRBD1	16	NA	TRBJ1-5	TGTGCCAGCACCGATGTGACAGGGGGCCGCAATCAGCCCCAGCATTTT	CASTDVTGGRNQPQHF
TRBV2	TRBD2	13	NA	TRBJ2-1	TGTGCCAGCAGTAGGGCTAGCGGCAATGAGCAGTTCTTC	CASSRASGNEQFF
TRBV5-5	NA	14	NA	TRBJ2-7	TGTGCCAGCAGCTTGGTCCCAGTCTCCTACGAGCAGTACTTC	CASSLVPVSYEQYF
TRBV11-3	NA	15	once	TRBJ2-1	TGTGCCAGCAGCTTAGATTTGGATAGCGCGCGTGAGCAGTTCTTC	CASSLDLDSAREQFF
TRBV27	TRBD1	15	NA	TRBJ1-2	TGTGCCAGCAGTTTTTGGACAGGGAGAGACTATGGCTACACCTTC	CASSFWTGRDYGYTF
TRBV3-1/TRBV3-2	NA	12	many	TRBJ1-1	TGTGCCAGCAGCCCCGACAGGATTGAAGCTTTCTTT	CASSPDRIEAFF
TRBV4-3	NA	20	NA	TRBJ2-2	TGCGCCAGCAGCCAAGAAGTATCGACAGCCTCTGGGGCGAACACCGGGGAGCTGTTTTTT	CASSQEVSTASGANTGELFF
TRBV5-1	NA	18	few	TRBJ2-7	TGCGCCAGCAGCTTGAGGGGCCGGACAGAAAAAGCCAGCTACGAGCAGTACTTC	CASSLRGRTEKASYEQYF
TRBV2	NA	17	NA	TRBJ2-7	TGTGCCAGCAGGGGGGATTTAAGTGGGGTAATAAGCTACGAGCAGTACTTC	CASRGDLSGVISYEQYF
TRBV11-2	NA	16	NA	TRBJ1-2	TGTGCCAGCAGTACGACCCGGGACACCAAGAACTATGGCTACACCTTC	CASSTTRDTKNYGYTF
TRBV2	TRBD1	14	once	TRBJ2-2	TGTGCCAGCAGTGCAGGGGGCTGGACCGGGGAGCTGTTTTTT	CASSAGGWTGELFF
TRBV3-1/TRBV3-2	TRBD2	15	NA	TRBJ2-1	TGTGCCAGCAGCCAAACGACTAGCGGATTTAATGAGCAGTTCTTC	CASSQTTSGFNEQFF
TRBV5-1	TRBD2	15	NA	TRBJ2-3	TGCGCCAGCAGCTTTTCTAGCGGGGGCACAGATACGCAGTATTTT	CASSFSSGGTDTQYF
TRBV7-9	TRBD1	13	NA	TRBJ2-7	TGTGCCAGCAGCTCGGGACAGTCCTACGAGCAGTACTTC	CASSSGQSYEQYF
TRBV10-3	TRBD2	15	NA	TRBJ2-5	TGTGCCATCAGCTCGCCGGGGGGAGGGCAAGAGACCCAGTACTTC	CAISSPGGGQETQYF
TRBV2	NA	13	NA	TRBJ1-3	TGTGCCGGCAGCGGGACCTCTGGAAACACCATATATTTT	CAGSGTSGNTIYF
TRBV21-1	NA	17	NA	TRBJ2-3	TGTGCCAGCAGCAAAGGGATGACTAGCGGGAGTTTGGATACGCAGTATTTT	CASSKGMTSGSLDTQYF
TRBV7-2	NA	18	NA	TRBJ1-6	TGTGCCAGCAGCTTAGTAGGAGGACAGAGCTCCTATAATTCACCCCTCCACTTT	CASSLVGGQSSYNSPLHF
TRBV19	NA	15	NA	TRBJ2-7	TGTGCCAGTAGTATTGGGGCGGGGCGCTCCTACGAGCAGTACTTC	CASSIGAGRSYEQYF
TRBV29-1	NA	14	NA	TRBJ2-3	TGCAGCGGGGGTAGGTTGGGCATCACAGATACGCAGTATTTT	CSGGRLGITDTQYF
TRBV7-2	NA	17	NA	TRBJ1-5	TGTGCCAGCAGCTTAAGTCCCCGGGGAAATAGCAATCAGCCCCAGCATTTT	CASSLSPRGNSNQPQHF
TRBV19	NA	15	NA	TRBJ1-2	TGTGCCAGTAGTATCGGGGAGACCCTTCGGTATGGCTACACCTTC	CASSIGETLRYGYTF
TRBV5-1	NA	15	NA	TRBJ2-7	TGCGCCAGCGGGGTACTAGCAGGGGCGTCCTACGAGCAGTACTTC	CASGVLAGASYEQYF
TRBV5-4	NA	14	NA	TRBJ2-6	TGTGCCAGCAACCTTCGGGCTGGGGCCAACGTCCTGACTTTC	CASNLRAGANVLTF
TRBV5-6	NA	14	NA	TRBJ1-1	TGTGCCAGCAGCGAGGGAGGGAAGAACACTGAAGCTTTCTTT	CASSEGGKNTEAFF
TRBV2	TRBD2	15	NA	TRBJ2-2	TGTGCCAGCAGTGAAACCGGGAGGGCAACCGGGGAGCTGTTTTTT	CASSETGRATGELFF
TRBV19	TRBD1	12	NA	TRBJ1-1	TGTGCCAGTAGTTTCAACAGGGGAGAAGCTTTCTTT	CASSFNRGEAFF
TRBV10-2	NA	15	NA	TRBJ2-1	TGCGCCAGCAGTGACTTAGAAATCCTATACAATGAGCAGTTCTTC	CASSDLEILYNEQFF
TRBV4-3	NA	19	NA	TRBJ2-6	TGCGCCAGCAGCCAAGAACCCGCCGGACGTCTTTCTGGGGCCAACGTCCTGACTTTC	CASSQEPAGRLSGANVLTF
TRBV5-1	NA	15	once	TRBJ2-7	TGCGCCAGCAGCTTGGGTTACGGGAGTAGCCTCGAGCAGTACTTC	CASSLGYGSSLEQYF
TRBV12-3/TRBV12-4	TRBD2	13	NA	TRBJ2-1	TGTGCCAGCAGGATTAGCGGGGGTGGTGAGCAGTTCTTC	CASRISGGGEQFF
TRBV5-1	NA	14	NA	TRBJ1-4	TGCGCCAGCAGCTTGGGGACCGGGGCTGAAAAACTGTTTTTT	CASSLGTGAEKLFF
TRBV6-4	TRBD1	13	NA	TRBJ2-7	TGTGCCAGCCAGGGGGACAGGGGCTACGAGCAGTACTTC	CASQGDRGYEQYF
TRBV12-3/TRBV12-4	TRBD1	13	NA	TRBJ1-2	TGTGCCACCCGGACAGGGGCGTCATATGGCTACACCTTC	CATRTGASYGYTF
TRBV15	TRBD1	13	NA	TRBJ1-1	TGTGCCACCCAAGAGATCACAGGGGCTGAAGCTTTCTTT	CATQEITGAEAFF
TRBV7-2	NA	16	NA	TRBJ2-4	TGTGCCAGCAGCCCTTCCGGGGGGCTAGCCAAAAACATTCAGTACTTC	CASSPSGGLAKNIQYF
TRBV19	NA	13	NA	TRBJ1-3	TGTGCCAGTAGCAATCTCCCGGGAAACACCATATATTTT	CASSNLPGNTIYF
TRBV19	NA	13	NA	TRBJ1-1	TGTGCCAGTAGTAACTTAAGGGGGACTGAAGCTTTCTTT	CASSNLRGTEAFF
TRBV30	NA	15	NA	TRBJ1-4	TGTGCCTGGAGTGGACGCCGGGTCAATATTGAAAAACTGTTTTTT	CAWSGRRVNIEKLFF
TRBV7-3	NA	16	NA	TRBJ2-2	TGTGCCAGCAGCTTACAGCCAGGGCCGAACACCGGGGAGCTGTTTTTT	CASSLQPGPNTGELFF
TRBV4-3	TRBD2	16	NA	TRBJ2-3	TGCGCCAGCAGCCAAGCTAGGCTAGCGGGAGAAGATACGCAGTATTTT	CASSQARLAGEDTQYF
TRBV4-1	TRBD1	16	NA	TRBJ2-4	TGCGCCAGCAGCCGAATAGCCGGGACAGGGGAAAACATTCAGTACTTC	CASSRIAGTGENIQYF
TRBV4-2	TRBD2	17	NA	TRBJ2-1	TGTGCCAGCAGCCAAAAGATGAGAGCGGGAGGGTACAATGAGCAGTTCTTC	CASSQKMRAGGYNEQFF
TRBV6-5	NA	14	NA	TRBJ1-4	TGTGCCAGCAGGCCCCCGGGGGGGGAAGGTGGGCTGTTTTTT	CASRPPGGEGGLFF
TRBV11-3	NA	14	NA	TRBJ2-1	TGTGCCAGCAGCCAAAGGACGGCCTACAATGAGCAGTTCTTC	CASSQRTAYNEQFF